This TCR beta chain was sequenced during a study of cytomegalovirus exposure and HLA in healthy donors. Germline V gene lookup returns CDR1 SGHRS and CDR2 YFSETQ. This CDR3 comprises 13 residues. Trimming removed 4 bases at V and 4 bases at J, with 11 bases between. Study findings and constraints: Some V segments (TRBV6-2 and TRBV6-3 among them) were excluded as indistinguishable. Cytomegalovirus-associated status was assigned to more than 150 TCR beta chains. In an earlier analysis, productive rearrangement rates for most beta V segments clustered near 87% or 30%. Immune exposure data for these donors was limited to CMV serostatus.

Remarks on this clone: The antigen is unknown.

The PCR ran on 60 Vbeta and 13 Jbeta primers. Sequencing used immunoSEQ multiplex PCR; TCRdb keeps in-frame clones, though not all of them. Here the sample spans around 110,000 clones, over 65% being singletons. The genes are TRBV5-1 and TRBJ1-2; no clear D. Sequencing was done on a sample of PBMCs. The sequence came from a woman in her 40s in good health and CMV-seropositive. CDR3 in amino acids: CASSRGQSYGYTF. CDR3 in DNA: TGCGCCAGCAGCCGAGGGCAGAGCTATGGCTACACCTTC.